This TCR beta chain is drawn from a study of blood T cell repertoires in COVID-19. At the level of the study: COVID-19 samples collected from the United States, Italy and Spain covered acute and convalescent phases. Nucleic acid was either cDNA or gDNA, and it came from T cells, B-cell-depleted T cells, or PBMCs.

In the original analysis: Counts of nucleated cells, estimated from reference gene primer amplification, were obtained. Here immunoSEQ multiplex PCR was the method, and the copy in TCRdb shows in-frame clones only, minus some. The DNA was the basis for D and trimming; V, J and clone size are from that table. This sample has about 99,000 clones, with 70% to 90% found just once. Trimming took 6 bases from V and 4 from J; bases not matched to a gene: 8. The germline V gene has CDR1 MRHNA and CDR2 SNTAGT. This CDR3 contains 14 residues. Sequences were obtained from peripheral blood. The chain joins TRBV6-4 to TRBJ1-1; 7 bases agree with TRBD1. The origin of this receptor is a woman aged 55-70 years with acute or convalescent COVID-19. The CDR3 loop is CASRSTGSGTEAFF. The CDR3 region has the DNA TGTGCCAGCAGATCGACAGGGTCGGGCACTGAAGCTTTCTTT.